The T cell receptor beta chain under discussion was sequenced for a study of OX40 agonist ivuxolimab in advanced cancers. About the study: Treatment received earlier with anti-PD-1, anti-PD-L1 or anti-CTLA-4 agents was allowed, and under 50% had some.

The CDR3 has 13 amino acids. Trimming shortened V by 5 bases and J by 2 bases, and 10 bases separated the two germline ends. The V gene's germline CDR1 is LNHDA and CDR2 SQIVND (reference sequence). Here immunoSEQ multiplex PCR was the method, and the copy in TCRdb shows in-frame clones only, minus some. The sample records around 60,000 clones, about 91% being singletons. The rearrangement joins TRBV19 to TRBJ2-7; D may correspond to TRBD1 or TRBD2 (5 bases each). The clonotype originates from an adult with an advanced solid tumor such as melanoma, head and neck, liver or kidney cancer. Material: CD4+ or CD8+ T cells sorted from blood, obtained in a trial of the OX40 agonist ivuxolimab. CDR3 nucleotides: TGTGCCAGTAGTCCCGGGACCGCCTACGAGCAGTACTTC. Amino acids: CASSPGTAYEQYF.